These 19 T cell receptor beta chains were sequenced from one sample in a study of T-cell reconstitution after alpha-beta-depleted transplantation in children. The authors prepared the TCRbeta library with unique molecular identifiers. In TCRdb, the PCR reads were re-called with MiXCR into one record per CDR3 protein. The sample shows about 590,000 distinct CDR3 sequences, under 15% of them seen only once. Material: PBMCs, mostly from graft donor cells, obtained 360 days after TCRalphabeta/CD19-depleted stem cell transplant. The receptors derive from a male patient between 10 and 17 years old who had a stem cell transplant for acute myeloid leukemia, so the T cells may come from the graft donor.

This clonotype was seen a handful of times. The rearrangement links TRBV5-1 to TRBJ2-3, with TRBD1 matching over 7 bases. Germline V CDR1 and CDR2: SGHRS, YFSETQ. The CDR3 sequence is 14 residues long. Trimming at V came to 5 bases and at J to 4 bases, leaving 7 bases not matched to a gene. The CDR3 protein is CASSLQGWPDTQYF. For the CDR3, the DNA is TGCGCCAGCAGTTTACAGGGGTGGCCAGATACGCAGTATTTT.

The chain has TRBV20-1 and TRBJ2-5; TRBD1 matches at 9 bases. In germline, CDR1 is DFQATT, CDR2 SNEGSKA (reference sequence). The CDR3 sequence is 12 residues long. Losses at the gene ends were 7 bases for V and 4 bases for J; bases not matched to a gene: 4. Here the CDR3 DNA reads TGCAGTGTCCTGACAGGGGGAGAGACCCAGTACTTC. It translates to CSVLTGGETQYF.

This clonotype was detected ten times or more. The rearrangement links TRBV6-2 or TRBV6-3 to TRBJ2-1, with 8 bases that match TRBD1. The ends lost 2 bases at V and 3 bases at J; junction bases unmatched: 6. The germline V gene has CDR1 MNHEY and CDR2 SVGEGT. The CDR3 spans 16 residues. In DNA form, the CDR3 reads TGTGCCAGCAGTTACCGGACAGGGTCTATCTACAATGAGCAGTTCTTC. Amino acid sequence: CASSYRTGSIYNEQFF.

The table lists this clonotype with many counts. The V gene is TRBV5-5, the J gene TRBJ2-3; 10 nucleotides match TRBD2. This CDR3 has 14 amino acids. V lost 0 bases and J lost 8; bases outside the gene matches: 3. In germline, CDR1 is SGHKS, CDR2 YYEKEE (reference sequence). The CDR3 DNA is TGTGCCAGCAGCTTGGCCCTAGCGGGAGTTACGCAGTATTTT. Translated, it gives CASSLALAGVTQYF.

The table lists this clonotype with many counts. The chain employs TRBV12-3 or TRBV12-4 and TRBJ2-6; D is ambiguous. V lost 6 bases and J lost 1, with 13 bases in between. The CDR3 loop spans 16 amino acids. The CDR3 here is CASSPFYESGANVLTF. The CDR3 nucleotides read TGTGCCAGCAGCCCTTTTTATGAATCTGGGGCCAACGTCCTGACTTTC.

There are many counts of this clonotype. The chain couples TRBV6-2 or TRBV6-3 to TRBJ2-1, with D perhaps given as TRBD1 or TRBD2 (5 bases each). Germline-derived CDR1 and CDR2 are MNHEY and SVGEGT. The CDR3 sequence is 15 residues long. Trimming shortened V by 7 bases and J by 4 bases, and 17 bases separated the two germline ends. CDR3 bases: TGTGCCAGCACTAGGCTGGGGACCCAGTACAATGAGCAGTTCTTC. Encoded protein: CASTRLGTQYNEQFF.

The rearrangement uses TRBV7-8 and TRBJ2-7, with D perhaps TRBD1 (6 bases). The CDR3 consists of 14 residues. Germline-derived CDR1 and CDR2 are SGHVS and FQNEAQ. Trimming stripped 3 bases from V and 2 bases from J, with 11 bases between. CDR3 DNA sequence: TGTGCCAGCAGCTTGGACAGCGATCCCTACGAGCAGTACTTC. Protein sequence: CASSLDSDPYEQYF.

This clonotype was picked up a small number of times. V and J are TRBV7-2 and TRBJ2-1, with 8 bases lining up with TRBD1. Germline values: CDR1 SGHTA, CDR2 FQGNSA. The V and J ends lost 4 bases and 6 bases, in that order; junction bases with no gene match: 8. The CDR3 has 15 amino acids. CDR3 DNA sequence: TGTGCCAGCAGCTCCCAGGGGGCCTTTAGCAATGAGCAGTTCTTC. It is translated as CASSSQGAFSNEQFF. Drawing the rest from reference TRBV7-2 and TRBJ2-1, the complete variable domain is GAGVSQSPSNKVTEKGKDVELRCDPISGHTALYWYRQSLGQGLEFLIYFQGNSAPDKSGLPSDRFSAERTGGSVSTLTIQRTQQEDSAVYLCASSSQGAFSNEQFFGPGTRLTVL.

This clonotype was found many times. The chain employs TRBV2 and TRBJ2-7; TRBD1 agrees at 7 bases. The V segment lost 2 bases and the J segment 2 bases; nucleotides outside the gene matches: 6. There are 15 residues in the CDR3. Germline V CDR1 and CDR2: SNHLY, FYNNEI. Here the CDR3 reads CASSERQGGTYEQYF. CDR3 bases: TGTGCCAGCAGTGAAAGACAGGGTGGGACCTACGAGCAGTACTTC.

At least ten counts were recorded for this clonotype. J is TRBJ2-3 and V is TRBV7-9; weak D call: TRBD2 (6 bases). The CDR3 has 15 residues. CDR1 is SEHNR and CDR2 is FQNEAQ in the germline V gene (reference sequence). V was trimmed by 5 bases and J by 6 bases, leaving 18 bases between them. In nucleotides, the CDR3 is TGTGCCAGCAGCCTCAGGAGACTCGGAGGGGATACGCAGTATTTT. Translating it yields CASSLRRLGGDTQYF.

This chain connects TRBV15 to TRBJ2-1, with 11 bases identical to TRBD2. After removal of 5 bases from V and 4 bases from J, the junction contained 1 base not matched to a gene. CDR1 is LNHNV and CDR2 is YYDKDF in the germline V gene (reference sequence). CDR3 length equals 14 residues. CDR3 loop: CATSGTSGYNEQFF. CDR3 nucleotide sequence: TGTGCCACCAGCGGGACTAGCGGATACAATGAGCAGTTCTTC.

This clonotype was counted a few times. This rearrangement joins TRBV14 to TRBJ2-1, with 9 bases fitting TRBD2. This CDR3 contains 15 residues. V lost 8 bases and J lost 5; bases outside the gene matches: 10. CDR1 and CDR2 from the germline V gene are SGHDN and FVKESK. CDR3 sequence (DNA): TGTGCCAGCCGGACGTCGACTAGCGGAAACAATGAGCAGTTCTTC. Encoded protein: CASRTSTSGNNEQFF.

This clonotype was recorded a few times. The V gene is TRBV12-3 or TRBV12-4, the J gene TRBJ2-1, with 7 nucleotides matching TRBD2. This CDR3 has 15 residues. J gave up 4 bases and V 5 bases, and 8 bases lay outside the gene matches. The CDR3 loop reads CASSRGEGQYNEQFF. The CDR3 nucleotides are TGTGCCAGCAGTCGGGGGGAGGGCCAGTACAATGAGCAGTTCTTC.

The chain couples TRBV20-1 to TRBJ2-1; D call uncertain. Germline CDR1 is DFQATT and CDR2 is SNEGSKA (reference sequence). The CDR3 has 15 residues. The V end was cut by 1 base, the J end by 3 bases, with 13 bases between. The CDR3: CSARVLAASYNEQFF. CDR3 coding DNA: TGCAGTGCTAGAGTGTTGGCGGCTAGCTACAATGAGCAGTTCTTC.

Many counts were recorded for this clonotype. The chain joins TRBV14 to TRBJ2-5; 10 bases match TRBD1. Looked up from germline, CDR1 is SGHDN and CDR2 is FVKESK. Unmatched junction bases numbered 9, after V lost 4 bases and J lost 4 bases. The CDR3 totals 16 residues. This chain's CDR3 is CASSRTPGQGRETQYF. CDR3 coding DNA: TGTGCCAGCAGCCGGACTCCGGGACAGGGGAGAGAGACCCAGTACTTC.

V and J are TRBV24-1 and TRBJ2-5; 7 nucleotides align to TRBD1. Germline lookup yields CDR1 KGHDR and CDR2 SFDVKD. The CDR3 contains 17 residues. Trimming at V came to 0 bases and at J to 7 bases, leaving 13 bases not matched to a gene. The CDR3 coding sequence is TGTGCCACCAGTGATTTGAAGGGCACAGGGGCGAGGGGGACCCAGTACTTC. It codes for CATSDLKGTGARGTQYF.

This clonotype was recorded a few times. The V gene is TRBV12-3 or TRBV12-4, the J gene TRBJ2-3; TRBD2 aligns across 10 bases. Trimming at V came to 6 bases and at J to 2 bases, leaving 5 bases not matched to a gene. This CDR3 comprises 15 residues. The CDR3 region is CASRGTSDSTDTQYF. The DNA of the CDR3 is TGTGCCAGCAGGGGGACTAGCGACTCCACAGATACGCAGTATTTT.

The chain uses TRBV27 and TRBJ2-1, with 12 positions matching TRBD2. The CDR3 loop spans 15 amino acids. V lost 11 bases and J lost 8; bases outside the gene matches: 13. The germline gives CDR1 MNHEY, CDR2 SMNVEV (reference sequence). The CDR3 DNA reads as TGTGCCGCGCGGGGACCTAGCGGGAGGGCCCATGAGCAGTTCTTC. This translates into CAARGPSGRAHEQFF.

This chain uses TRBV20-1 with TRBJ2-7, with a possible D match to TRBD1 (5 bases). Trimming shortened V by 6 bases and J by 3 bases, and 15 bases separated the two germline ends. CDR3 size: 13 residues. Per germline, CDR1 DFQATT and CDR2 SNEGSKA (reference sequence). CDR3 nucleotides: TGCAGTGCCGACAGAAATAGTAACTACGAGCAGTACTTC. Protein product: CSADRNSNYEQYF.